This T cell receptor beta chain derives from a study of blood T cell repertoires in COVID-19 (dated by TCRdb to the early 2020s). Some background on the complete study: Samples covering the acute and convalescent phases of COVID-19 were provided by collaborators in the United States, Italy and Spain. The material from the prospective study consisted of cDNA or gDNA derived from T cells, B-cell-depleted T cells, or PBMCs. Subjects who had been exposed to COVID-19, were actively infected with it, or had recovered from it provided the deeply sampled blood TCRbeta repertoires that made up the dataset. The repertoires were released in a freely available public database meant as a resource for research on the immune response to SARS-CoV-2. The samples were drawn from two sources: the first 160 participants of the ongoing ImmuneRACE study, and fewer than 1,500 subjects contributed by 6 global collaborators. A de-identified subject ID, COVID-19 status, age in years and sex were almost always included in the sample metadata. HLA class I and class II types, where available, came from metadata supplied by the sample provider rather than from assay-based typing. Broader findings and caveats from the paper: The amount of clinical and demographic metadata varied by source and participant and was provided uncurated.

The immunoSEQ Assay, a bias-controlled multiplex PCR, was used to amplify TCRbeta CDR3 regions from genomic DNA. The authors processed their data as follows. Nucleated cell counts per sample were estimated from amplification of reference gene primers within the assay. To quantify the absolute abundance of each unique TCRbeta CDR3 rearrangement, sequence reads were collapsed and filtered. Productive Simpson clonality was computed per sample as the square root of Simpson's diversity index over productive rearrangements. TCRdb's version of the immuneACCESS table is confined to in-frame rearrangements and falls short of the full clone set. An unresolved V gene accounts for under half of the shortfall where checked; the remainder is of unknown origin. V, J and clone size derive from that table, while D and trimming were established from the DNA sequence. The sample table records some 110,000 clones; over 80% of these occur just once. Approximately 2.5% of the sample rests with the top ten.

Collaborating institutions collected whole blood in K2EDTA tubes following their own protocols. For TCRbeta analysis, collaborator samples were shipped as frozen whole blood, as isolated PBMCs, or as DNA extracted from either sample type. Including the terminal cysteine and phenylalanine, the CDR3 comprises 15 residues. The retained sequence is limited to the CDR3, 45 bases, with the frame set at the first base. Taken from the germline V gene, the CDR1 and CDR2 loops are SGDLS and YYNGEE. The V end loses 6 bases and the J end loses 3 bases, and a stretch of 18 bases separates them. Regarding this clone: Its antigen is unknown. The sample holds no much larger clone one base away, and base qualities are not on file.

Input material: peripheral blood. The receptor chain draws on TRBV9 and TRBJ1-2; the D segment cannot be called with confidence. The receptor comes from a man under 40 with acute or convalescent COVID-19. The CDR3 loop reads CASKELEGRDYGYTF. In nucleotide form, the sequence is TGTGCCAGCAAAGAACTGGAGGGTAGGGACTATGGCTACACCTTC. Here the CDR3 is joined to the reference TRBV9 and TRBJ1-2 genes, and the full variable domain is: DSGVTQTPKHLITATGQRVTLRCSPRSGDLSVYWYQQSLDQGLQFLIQYYNGEERAKGNILERFSAQQFPDLHSELNLSSLELGDSALYFCASKELEGRDYGYTFGSGTRLTVV.